The clone carrying this TCR beta chain was counted at least ten times. Its antigen is not identified. The healthy controls volunteered at a blood bank in Maryland, USA. By 5'RACE with 10-nucleotide random UMIs, the cDNA was made. TCRdb re-called the 5' RACE reads through MiXCR, storing one row per CDR3 protein. The table has tens of thousands of distinct CDR3 sequences, 17% seen once. This entry belongs to a study of neurological immune-mediated disorders. The CDR3 loop spans 17 amino acids. V lost 6 bases, J lost 7 bases, and 25 bases lay in between. The V gene's germline CDR1 is MNHEY and CDR2 SMNVEV (reference sequence). The study's findings and limits: Healthy controls had more TCR clonal expansion than multiple sclerosis, which showed the least, whereas HTLV-1-associated myelopathy showed the most.

The specimen sequenced was PBMCs. This chain uses TRBV27 with TRBJ2-1; D may be TRBD2 (7 bases). This TCR was sampled from a woman in her forties in good health. CDR3 sequence: CASRPGGRRLSDNEQFF. In DNA form, the CDR3 reads TGTGCCAGCAGACCCGGGGGGCGTCGTTTATCTGATAATGAGCAGTTCTTC.